These 7 T cell receptor beta chains originate from one sample sequenced in a study of PD-L1 blockade in urothelial cancer. Time point noted: pretreatment peripheral blood. Measured with immunoSEQ multiplex PCR; TCRdb has only the in-frame clones, and not every one. This sample has tens of thousands of clones, with roughly 84% found just once. Sample: PBMCs, taken around atezolizumab (anti-PD-L1) treatment. These receptors all come from a woman aged 70-85 years with urothelial cancer.

This clone was observed once. This chain joins TRBV6-6 and TRBJ1-2; 7 nucleotides match TRBD1. Germline-derived CDR1 and CDR2 are MNHNY and SVGAGI (reference sequence). The V gene end was trimmed by 6 bases and the J gene end by 1 base; junction bases not matched to a gene: 11. The CDR3 has 16 residues. This CDR3 reads CASRTGVYQFNYGYTF. CDR3 DNA sequence: TGTGCCAGCAGAACAGGGGTCTATCAGTTTAACTATGGCTACACCTTC.

This chain links TRBV10-3 with TRBJ2-2; D is perhaps TRBD1 (5 bases). This CDR3 region has 16 residues. Germline CDR1 and CDR2: ENHRY and SYGVKD. The V end was cut by 5 bases, the J end by 4 bases, with 17 bases between. The chain's CDR3 is CAISPLGITGTGELFF. CDR3 DNA: TGTGCCATCAGTCCCCTGGGAATTACAGGCACCGGGGAGCTGTTTTTT.

The chain has TRBV5-1 and TRBJ2-7, with unresolved D. The CDR3 covers 14 residues. Germline V gene lookup returns CDR1 SGHRS and CDR2 YFSETQ. V was cut by 3 bases and J by 2 bases, with 12 bases left in between. In DNA, the CDR3 is TGCGCCAGCAGCTCCTACGGCGGCACCTACGAGCAGTACTTC. It translates to CASSSYGGTYEQYF.

This CDR3 is CASSSHHRGTYVGYTF. CDR3 nucleotide sequence: TGTGCCAGCAGTTCCCACCACAGGGGGACGTATGTAGGCTACACCTTC. This rearrangement joins TRBV27 to TRBJ1-2, with TRBD1 matching over 8 bases. CDR1 is MNHEY, CDR2 SMNVEV, per germline (reference sequence). The CDR3 has 16 amino acids. Trimming cost V 4 bases and J 8 bases; bases outside gene matches: 15.

This clone occurred once. The J gene is TRBJ2-5, the V gene TRBV6-1; TRBD2 matches 7 bases. The CDR3 totals 12 residues. Trimming cost V 8 bases and J 3 bases; bases outside gene matches: 3. Germline-derived CDR1 and CDR2 are MNHNS and SASEGT. CDR3 loop: CASLGGEETQYF. The CDR3 bases are TGTGCCAGCCTGGGGGGGGAAGAGACCCAGTACTTC.

The CDR3 coding sequence is TGCGCCAGCAGCTTGGTTGCAGGCCCTGCAGAGACCCAGTACTTC. Translating gives CASSLVAGPAETQYF. V is TRBV5-1 and J is TRBJ2-5; no clear D. The V and J ends lost 0 bases and 4 bases respectively, with 13 bases between them. The CDR3 has 15 amino acids. Germline CDR1 SGHRS, CDR2 YFSETQ.

This clone appeared a few times. The J gene is TRBJ2-1, the V gene TRBV7-3, with 8 bases that match TRBD1. The CDR3 has 15 amino acids. Germline CDR1 and CDR2: SGHTA and FQGTGA. V lost 4 bases, J lost 2 bases, and 4 bases stayed unmatched. This CDR3 reads CASSSDRGAYNEQFF. DNA of the CDR3: TGTGCCAGCAGCTCAGACAGGGGAGCCTACAATGAGCAGTTCTTC.